The TCR beta chain described here comes from a study of cytomegalovirus exposure and HLA in healthy donors. Study conclusions and caveats: Several of the most significant clusters were apparently associated with common viral pathogens in a later analysis. Generally TCR sequences proved uncommon, though certain public TCRs appeared in numerous donors.

13 Jbeta primers and 60 Vbeta primers were used for the PCR. The protocol was immunoSEQ multiplex PCR, while the TCRdb copy is restricted to in-frame clones and leaves out a portion. The table includes approximately 150,000 clones, 70% to 75% detected once. About this clone itself: Its antigen remains unidentified.

The CDR3 sequence is 13 residues long. CDR1 is GTSNPN and CDR2 is SVGIG in the germline V gene (reference sequence). Losses at the gene ends were 7 bases for V and 5 bases for J; bases not matched to a gene: 10. The specimen sequenced was PBMCs. V is TRBV30 and J is TRBJ1-1, with 7 bases lining up with TRBD1. The sequence derives from a man aged 18-30 years in good health and CMV-seropositive. The CDR3 nucleotides read TGTGCCTCTGGCAAGGGGGCAGGAACTGAAGCTTTCTTT. Translation gives CASGKGAGTEAFF.